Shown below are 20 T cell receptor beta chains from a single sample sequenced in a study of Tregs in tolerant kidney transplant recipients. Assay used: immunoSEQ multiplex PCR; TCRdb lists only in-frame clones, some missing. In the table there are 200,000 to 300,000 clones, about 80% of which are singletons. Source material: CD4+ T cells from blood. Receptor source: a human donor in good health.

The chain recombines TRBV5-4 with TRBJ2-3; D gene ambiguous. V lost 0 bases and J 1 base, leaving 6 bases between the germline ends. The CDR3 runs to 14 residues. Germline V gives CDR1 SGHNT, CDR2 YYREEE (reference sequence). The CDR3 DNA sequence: TGTGCCAGCAGCTTGGCAACTGGCACAGATACGCAGTATTTT. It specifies CASSLATGTDTQYF.

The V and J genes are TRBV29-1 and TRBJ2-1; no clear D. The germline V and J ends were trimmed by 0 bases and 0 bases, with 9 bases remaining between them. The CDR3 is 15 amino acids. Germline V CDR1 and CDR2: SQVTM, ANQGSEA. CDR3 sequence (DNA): TGCAGCGTTGAAGAATCTACACCCTCCTACAATGAGCAGTTCTTC. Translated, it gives CSVEESTPSYNEQFF.

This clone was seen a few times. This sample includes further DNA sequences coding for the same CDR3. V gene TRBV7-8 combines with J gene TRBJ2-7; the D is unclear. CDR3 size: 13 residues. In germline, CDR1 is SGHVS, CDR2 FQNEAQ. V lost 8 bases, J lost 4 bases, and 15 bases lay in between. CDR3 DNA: TGTGCCAGCGGTGACCTGGGCAGGTACGAGCAGTACTTC. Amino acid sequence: CASGDLGRYEQYF. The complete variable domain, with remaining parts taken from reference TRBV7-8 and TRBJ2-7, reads GAGVSQSPRYKVAKRGQDVALRCDPISGHVSLFWYQQALGQGPEFLTYFQNEAQLDKSGLPSDRFFAERPEGSVSTLKIQRTQQEDSAVYLCASGDLGRYEQYFGPGTRLTVT.

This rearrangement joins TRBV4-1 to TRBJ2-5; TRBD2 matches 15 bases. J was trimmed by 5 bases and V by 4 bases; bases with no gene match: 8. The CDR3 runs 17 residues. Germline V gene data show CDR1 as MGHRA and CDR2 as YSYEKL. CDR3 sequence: CASSRGGLAGGRETQYF. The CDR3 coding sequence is TGCGCCAGCAGCCGAGGGGGACTAGCGGGAGGTAGGGAGACCCAGTACTTC.

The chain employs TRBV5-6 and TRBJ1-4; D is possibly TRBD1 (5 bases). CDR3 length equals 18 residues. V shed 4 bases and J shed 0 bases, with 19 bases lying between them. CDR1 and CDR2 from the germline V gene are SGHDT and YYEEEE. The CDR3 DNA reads TGTGCCAGCAGCACCCTCGAAGGGACCGGGGCAACTAATGAAAAACTGTTTTTT. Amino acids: CASSTLEGTGATNEKLFF.

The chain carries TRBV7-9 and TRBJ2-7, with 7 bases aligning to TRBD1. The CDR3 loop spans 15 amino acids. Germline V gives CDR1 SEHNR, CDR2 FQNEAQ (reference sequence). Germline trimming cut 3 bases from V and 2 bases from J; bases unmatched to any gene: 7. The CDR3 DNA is TGTGCCAGCAGCTTGGGGGACAGAGAAACCTACGAGCAGTACTTC. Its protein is CASSLGDRETYEQYF.

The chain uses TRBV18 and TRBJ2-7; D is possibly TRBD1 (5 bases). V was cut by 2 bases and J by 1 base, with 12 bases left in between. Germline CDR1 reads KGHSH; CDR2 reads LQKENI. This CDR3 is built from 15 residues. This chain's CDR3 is CASSPGQPLSYEQYF. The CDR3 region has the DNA TGTGCCAGCTCACCAGGACAACCCTTATCCTACGAGCAGTACTTC.

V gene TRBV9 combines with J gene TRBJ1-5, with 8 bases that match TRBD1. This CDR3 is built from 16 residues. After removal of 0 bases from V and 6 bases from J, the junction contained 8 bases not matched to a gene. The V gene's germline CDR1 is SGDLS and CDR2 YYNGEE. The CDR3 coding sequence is TGTGCCAGCAGCGTAGGTGCAGGGGGCCTACGTCAGCCCCAGCATTTT. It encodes CASSVGAGGLRQPQHF.

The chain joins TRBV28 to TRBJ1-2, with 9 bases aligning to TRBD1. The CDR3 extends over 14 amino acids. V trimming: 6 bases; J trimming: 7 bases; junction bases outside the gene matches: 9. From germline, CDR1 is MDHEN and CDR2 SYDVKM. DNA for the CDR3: TGTGCCAGCAGCAGACAGGGGGGGTATTTTGGCTACACCTTC. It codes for CASSRQGGYFGYTF.

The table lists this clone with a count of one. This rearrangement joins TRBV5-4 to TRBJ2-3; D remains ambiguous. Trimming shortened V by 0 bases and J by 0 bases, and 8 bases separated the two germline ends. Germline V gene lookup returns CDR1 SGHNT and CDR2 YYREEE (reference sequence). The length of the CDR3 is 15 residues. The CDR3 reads CASSLVDGSTDTQYF. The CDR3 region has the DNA TGTGCCAGCAGCTTGGTGGACGGGAGCACAGATACGCAGTATTTT.

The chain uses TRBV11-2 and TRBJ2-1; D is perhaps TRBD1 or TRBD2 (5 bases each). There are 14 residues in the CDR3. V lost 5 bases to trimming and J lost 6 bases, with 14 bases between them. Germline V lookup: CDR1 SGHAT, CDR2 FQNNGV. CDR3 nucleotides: TGTGCCAGCAGCCTCCCTAGGGGACCCAATGAGCAGTTCTTC. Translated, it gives CASSLPRGPNEQFF.

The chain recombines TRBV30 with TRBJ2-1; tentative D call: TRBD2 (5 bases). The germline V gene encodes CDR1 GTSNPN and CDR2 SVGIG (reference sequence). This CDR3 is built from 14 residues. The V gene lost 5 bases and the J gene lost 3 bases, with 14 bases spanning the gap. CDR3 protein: CAWGTSFGYNEQFF. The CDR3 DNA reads TGTGCCTGGGGTACTAGTTTCGGCTACAATGAGCAGTTCTTC.

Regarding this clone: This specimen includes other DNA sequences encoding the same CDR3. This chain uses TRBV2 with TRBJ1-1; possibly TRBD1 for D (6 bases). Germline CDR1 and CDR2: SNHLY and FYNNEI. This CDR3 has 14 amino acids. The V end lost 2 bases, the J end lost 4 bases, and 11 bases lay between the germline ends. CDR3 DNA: TGTGCCAGCAGTGAACAGGGGCGGCTCACTGAAGCTTTCTTT. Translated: CASSEQGRLTEAFF.

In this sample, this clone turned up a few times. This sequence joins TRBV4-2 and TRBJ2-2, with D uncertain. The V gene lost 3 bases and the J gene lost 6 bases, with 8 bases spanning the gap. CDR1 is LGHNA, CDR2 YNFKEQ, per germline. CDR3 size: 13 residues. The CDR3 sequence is CASSQGIPGELFF. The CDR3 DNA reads TGTGCCAGCAGCCAGGGAATCCCCGGGGAGCTGTTTTTT.

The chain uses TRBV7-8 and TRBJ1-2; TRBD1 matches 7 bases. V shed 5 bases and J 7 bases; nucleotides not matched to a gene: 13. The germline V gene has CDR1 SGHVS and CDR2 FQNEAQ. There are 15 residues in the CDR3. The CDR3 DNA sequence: TGTGCCAGCAGCCCGGGGGGAGGGGGCCACTCTGGCTACACCTTC. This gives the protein CASSPGGGGHSGYTF.

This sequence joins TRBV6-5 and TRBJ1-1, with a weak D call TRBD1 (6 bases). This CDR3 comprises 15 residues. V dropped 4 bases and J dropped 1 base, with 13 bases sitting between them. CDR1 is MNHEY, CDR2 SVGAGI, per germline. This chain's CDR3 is CASSSRQAGNTEAFF. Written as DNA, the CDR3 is TGTGCCAGCAGTTCAAGACAGGCAGGGAACACTGAAGCTTTCTTT.

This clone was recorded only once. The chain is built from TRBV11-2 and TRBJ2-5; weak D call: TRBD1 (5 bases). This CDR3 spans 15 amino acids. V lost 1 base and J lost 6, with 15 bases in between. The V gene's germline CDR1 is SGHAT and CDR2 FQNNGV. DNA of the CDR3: TGTGCCAGCAGCTTAGGGCAGGGATCTAGAAAGACCCAGTACTTC. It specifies CASSLGQGSRKTQYF.

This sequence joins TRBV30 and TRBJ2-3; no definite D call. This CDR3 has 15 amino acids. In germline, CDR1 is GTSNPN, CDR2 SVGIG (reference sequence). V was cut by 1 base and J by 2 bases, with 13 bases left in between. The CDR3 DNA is TGTGCCTGGAGTGAAGATGGACGGAACACAGATACGCAGTATTTT. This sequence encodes CAWSEDGRNTDTQYF.

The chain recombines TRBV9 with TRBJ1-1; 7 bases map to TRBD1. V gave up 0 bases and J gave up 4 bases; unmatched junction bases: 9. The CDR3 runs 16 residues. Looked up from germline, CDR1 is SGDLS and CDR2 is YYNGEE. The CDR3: CASSVDRGRPSTEAFF. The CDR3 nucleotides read TGTGCCAGCAGCGTAGACAGGGGCCGCCCAAGCACTGAAGCTTTCTTT.

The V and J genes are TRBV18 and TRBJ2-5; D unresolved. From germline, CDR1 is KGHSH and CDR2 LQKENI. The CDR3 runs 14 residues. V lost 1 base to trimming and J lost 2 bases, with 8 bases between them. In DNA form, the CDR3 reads TGTGCCAGCTCACCACAGTTAGGGCAAGAGACCCAGTACTTC. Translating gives CASSPQLGQETQYF.